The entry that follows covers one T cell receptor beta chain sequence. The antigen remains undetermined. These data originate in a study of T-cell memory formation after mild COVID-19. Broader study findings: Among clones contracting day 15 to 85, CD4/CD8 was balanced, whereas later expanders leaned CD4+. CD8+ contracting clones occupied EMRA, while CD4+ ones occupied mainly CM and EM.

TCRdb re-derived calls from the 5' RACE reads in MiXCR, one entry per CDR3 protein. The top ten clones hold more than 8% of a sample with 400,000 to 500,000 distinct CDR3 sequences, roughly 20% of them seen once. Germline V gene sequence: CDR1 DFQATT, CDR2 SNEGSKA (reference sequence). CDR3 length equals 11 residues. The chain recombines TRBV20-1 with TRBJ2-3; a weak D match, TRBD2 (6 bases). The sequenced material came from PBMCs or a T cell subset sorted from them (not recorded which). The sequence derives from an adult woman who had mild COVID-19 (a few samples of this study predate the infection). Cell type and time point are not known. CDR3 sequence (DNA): TGCAGGGCCGCGGGGAGTGGTACGCAGTATTTT. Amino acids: CRAAGSGTQYF.